Ten or more counts support the clone carrying this T cell receptor (beta chain). As yet, its antigen is unknown. These data belong to a study of blood T cells in healthy people across ages. Broader study findings: Strong correlation was found linking TCR beta diversity to naive T cell percentage.

Through a sample-barcoded 5' primer and a J-beta primer mix, a second PCR was run for roughly 7 to 12 cycles. Any given sample supplied a minimum of 3 million CDR3-containing paired-end reads. TCRdb processed the 5' RACE reads anew with MiXCR; each CDR3 protein has one entry. The sample carries about 640,000 distinct CDR3 sequences, around 38% recorded once. A minimum of 7 million PBMCs was isolated per sample. The specimen sequenced was blood. The receptor was isolated from a man aged 80 or over in good health.

CDR3 DNA: TGTGCCAGCAGTGGCGTAAATGCCTACGAGCAGTACTTC. Residues: CASSGVNAYEQYF. The chain recombines TRBV28 with TRBJ2-7; D gene ambiguous. Germline assignment: CDR1 MDHEN and CDR2 SYDVKM. This CDR3 spans 13 amino acids. Trimming shortened V by 5 bases and J by 2 bases, and 10 bases separated the two germline ends.